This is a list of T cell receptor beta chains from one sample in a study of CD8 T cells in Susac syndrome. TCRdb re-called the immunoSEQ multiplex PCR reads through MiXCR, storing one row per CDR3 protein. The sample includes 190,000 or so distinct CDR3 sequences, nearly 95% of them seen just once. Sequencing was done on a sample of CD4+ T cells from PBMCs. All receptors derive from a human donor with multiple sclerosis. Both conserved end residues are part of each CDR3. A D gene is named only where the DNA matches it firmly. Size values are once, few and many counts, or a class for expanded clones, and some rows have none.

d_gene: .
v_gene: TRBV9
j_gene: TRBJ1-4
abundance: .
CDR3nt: TGTGCCAGCAGCCTTAGGACGGGTGGGGAAAAACTGTTTTTT
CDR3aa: CASSLRTGGEKLFF

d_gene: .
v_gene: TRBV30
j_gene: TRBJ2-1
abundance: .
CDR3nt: TGTGCCTGGAGCCCCTCACCGGCCCCCTACAATGAGCAGTTCTTC
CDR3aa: CAWSPSPAPYNEQFF

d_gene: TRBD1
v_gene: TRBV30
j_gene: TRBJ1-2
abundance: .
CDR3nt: TGTGCCCAACAGGGGTTTGGCTACACCTTC
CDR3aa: CAQQGFGYTF

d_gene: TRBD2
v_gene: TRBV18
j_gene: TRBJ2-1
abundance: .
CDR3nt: TGTGCCAGCTCCCGCGGCGGACTAGCGTTTAACAATGAGCAGTTCTTC
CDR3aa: CASSRGGLAFNNEQFF

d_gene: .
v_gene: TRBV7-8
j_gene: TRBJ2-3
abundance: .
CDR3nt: TGTGCCAGCAGCTTTGGACGGGATGCAGATACGCAGTATTTT
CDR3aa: CASSFGRDADTQYF

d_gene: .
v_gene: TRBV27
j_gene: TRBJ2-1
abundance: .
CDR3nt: TGTGCCAGCAGTTTACTAGGAAGTGAGCAGTTCTTC
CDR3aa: CASSLLGSEQFF

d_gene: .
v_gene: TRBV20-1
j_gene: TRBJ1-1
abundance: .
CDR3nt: TGCAGTGCTAGAGCTGGGGGGACGAACACTGAAGCTTTCTTT
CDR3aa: CSARAGGTNTEAFF

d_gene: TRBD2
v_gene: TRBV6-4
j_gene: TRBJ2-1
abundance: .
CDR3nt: TGTGCCAACAGTGACCGACTAGCGGGGGCAAATGAGCAGTTCTTC
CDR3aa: CANSDRLAGANEQFF

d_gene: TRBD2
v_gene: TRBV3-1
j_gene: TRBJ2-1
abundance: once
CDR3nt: TGTGCCAGCAGCAAGGGGCTAGCGGGACATGAGCAGTTCTTC
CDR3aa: CASSKGLAGHEQFF

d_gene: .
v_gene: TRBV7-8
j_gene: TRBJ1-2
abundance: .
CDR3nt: TGTGCCAGCAGTCCATACAGACAGGCCCACAATGGCTACACCTTC
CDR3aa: CASSPYRQAHNGYTF

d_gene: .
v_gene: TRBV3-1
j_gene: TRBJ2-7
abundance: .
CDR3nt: TGTGCCAGCTCACCGGTTGGCGGAAACTACGAGCAGTACTTC
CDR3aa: CASSPVGGNYEQYF

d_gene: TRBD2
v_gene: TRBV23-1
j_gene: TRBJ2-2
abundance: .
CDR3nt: TGCGCCAGCAGTCAGTCTCCGGGACTAGCGGGACCCTCCACCGGGGAGCTGTTTTTT
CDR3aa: CASSQSPGLAGPSTGELFF

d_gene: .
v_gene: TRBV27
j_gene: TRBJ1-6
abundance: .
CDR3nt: TGTGCCAGCCGATGGAGGGATTCACCCCTCCACTTT
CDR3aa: CASRWRDSPLHF

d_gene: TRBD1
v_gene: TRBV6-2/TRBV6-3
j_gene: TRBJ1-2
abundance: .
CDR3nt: TGTGCCAGCATTCTCGGACAGGGGGCTCGTGGCTACACCTTC
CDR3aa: CASILGQGARGYTF

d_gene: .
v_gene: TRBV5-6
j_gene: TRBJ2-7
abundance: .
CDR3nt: TGTGCCAGCAGCTTGGTCGCCGGCACACTCTCCTACGAGCAGTACTTC
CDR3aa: CASSLVAGTLSYEQYF

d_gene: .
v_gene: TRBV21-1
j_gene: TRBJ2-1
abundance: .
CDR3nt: TGTGCCAGCAGCAACAGGGACCGGTCCTACAATGAGCAGTTCTTC
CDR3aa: CASSNRDRSYNEQFF

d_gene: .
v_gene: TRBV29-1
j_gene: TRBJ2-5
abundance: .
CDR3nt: TGCAGCGTTGAGGGGCTGATCGAGACCCAGTACTTC
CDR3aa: CSVEGLIETQYF

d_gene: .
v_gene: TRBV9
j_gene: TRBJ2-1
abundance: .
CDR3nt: TGTGCCAGCAGCGTACGGTTAGGGGATGAGCAGTTCTTC
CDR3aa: CASSVRLGDEQFF

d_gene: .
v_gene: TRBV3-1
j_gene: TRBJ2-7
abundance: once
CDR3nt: TGTGCCAGCAGCCAAGGGTACAGGGCCCACGAGCAGTACTTC
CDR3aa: CASSQGYRAHEQYF

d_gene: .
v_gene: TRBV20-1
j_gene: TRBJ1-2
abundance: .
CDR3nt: TGCAGTGCTGTGGGGGAACGGGGCTATGGCTACACCTTC
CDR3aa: CSAVGERGYGYTF

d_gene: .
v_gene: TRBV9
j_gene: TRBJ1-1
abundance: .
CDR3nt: TGTGCCAGCAGCGAGGGCCCGGGAGGTGAAGCTTTCTTT
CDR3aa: CASSEGPGGEAFF

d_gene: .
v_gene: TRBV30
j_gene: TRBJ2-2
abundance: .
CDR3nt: TGTGCCTGGAGGAGCAGGGGCTGGAACGGGGAGCTGTTTTTT
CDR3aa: CAWRSRGWNGELFF

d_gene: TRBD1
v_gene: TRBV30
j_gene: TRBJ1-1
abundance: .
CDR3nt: TGTGCCTGGAGTGCCGGGACAGGGGAAGCTTTCTTT
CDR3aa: CAWSAGTGEAFF

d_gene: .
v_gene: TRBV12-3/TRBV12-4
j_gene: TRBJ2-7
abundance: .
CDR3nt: TGTGCCAGCAGCCTCTTGGACCGGCCCTACGAGCAGTACTTC
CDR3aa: CASSLLDRPYEQYF

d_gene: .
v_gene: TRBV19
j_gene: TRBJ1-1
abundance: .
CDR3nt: TGTGCCAGTAGTATGTGGAGCAGCACTGAAGCTTTCTTT
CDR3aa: CASSMWSSTEAFF

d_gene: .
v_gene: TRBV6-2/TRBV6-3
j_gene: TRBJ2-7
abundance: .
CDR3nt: TGTGCCAGCAGTTGGGGCGGCTACGAGCAGTACTTC
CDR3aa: CASSWGGYEQYF

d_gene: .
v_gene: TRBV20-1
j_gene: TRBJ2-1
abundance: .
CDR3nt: TGCAGTGCTAGAGTTGGGCTAGTTATCAATGAGCAGTTCTTC
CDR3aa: CSARVGLVINEQFF

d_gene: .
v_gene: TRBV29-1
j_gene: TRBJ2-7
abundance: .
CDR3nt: TGCAGCGTTGAAGGGGTCGGTTCCTCCTACGAGCAGTACTTC
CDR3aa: CSVEGVGSSYEQYF